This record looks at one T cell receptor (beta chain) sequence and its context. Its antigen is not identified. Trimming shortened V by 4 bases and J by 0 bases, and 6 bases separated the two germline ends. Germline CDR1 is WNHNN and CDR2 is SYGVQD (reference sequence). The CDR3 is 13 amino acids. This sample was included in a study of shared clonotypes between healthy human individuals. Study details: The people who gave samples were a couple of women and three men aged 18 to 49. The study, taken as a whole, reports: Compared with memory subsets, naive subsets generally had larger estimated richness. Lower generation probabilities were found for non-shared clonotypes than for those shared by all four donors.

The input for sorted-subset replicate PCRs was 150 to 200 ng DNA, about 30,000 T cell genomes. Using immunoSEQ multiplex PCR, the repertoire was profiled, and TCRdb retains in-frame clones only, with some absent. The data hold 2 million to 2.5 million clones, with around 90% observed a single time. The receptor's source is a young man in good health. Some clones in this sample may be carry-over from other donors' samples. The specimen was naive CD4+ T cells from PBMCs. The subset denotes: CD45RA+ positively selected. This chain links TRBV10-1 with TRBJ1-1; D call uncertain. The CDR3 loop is CASSVGMNTEAFF. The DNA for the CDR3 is TGCGCCAGCAGTGTTGGGATGAACACTGAAGCTTTCTTT.